This record covers a single TCR beta chain. Its antigen is undetermined. RNA extraction was followed by reverse transcription into cDNA, which acted as the sequencing template. Measured with immunoSEQ multiplex PCR; TCRdb has only the in-frame clones, and not every one. The sample consists of 80,000 to 100,000 clones, roughly two fifths of them appearing once. The ends were cut back, 0 bases at V and 4 bases at J, with 8 bases in the middle. This CDR3 has 13 residues. Germline loops: CDR1 SQVTM, CDR2 ANQGSEA. The data stem from a study of CD8+ T cells in alopecia areata. Overall study findings and caveats: There were also resident alphabeta T cells of normal skin sequenced in scalp samples.

The J gene is TRBJ2-3, the V gene TRBV29-1; no clear D. This clonotype was sampled from a human donor with alopecia areata. The sequencing input was CD4+ T cells sorted from blood. The CDR3 sequence: CSVEDSGADTQYF. Written as DNA, the CDR3 is TGCAGCGTTGAAGACAGTGGCGCAGATACGCAGTATTTT.